The 6 T cell receptor beta chains listed next were all sequenced from one sample in a study of patients and donors after allogeneic stem cell transplantation. TCRdb reprocessed the RT-PCR reads via MiXCR and lists one record per CDR3 protein. The table lists about 150,000 distinct CDR3 sequences, roughly 35% of them singletons. The sample was blood, either unsorted or a sorted T cell fraction (not recorded which). The receptor source for this set is a human donor who was either an allogeneic HSCT recipient or a stem cell or donor lymphocyte infusion donor (not recorded which). It is not recorded whose cells these are; they may come from a transplant donor.

This clonotype showed up just a few times. The V call is TRBV29-1, the J call TRBJ1-1, with D perhaps TRBD1 (5 bases). The V gene lost 2 bases and the J gene lost 3 bases, with 10 bases spanning the gap. CDR3 length: 13 residues. Germline V gene data show CDR1 as SQVTM and CDR2 as ANQGSEA. Here the CDR3 DNA reads TGCAGCGTTGAAATGGACACCGACACTGAAGCTTTCTTT. Its protein product is CSVEMDTDTEAFF.

This clonotype has a handful of counts. V gene TRBV12-3 or TRBV12-4 combines with J gene TRBJ1-5; 7 nucleotides align to TRBD1. The CDR3 is made up of 14 amino acids. V dropped 6 bases and J dropped 3; count of bases not matched to a gene: 5. The CDR3 DNA follows: TGTGCCAGCAGCCCGACAGGGACCAATCAGCCCCAGCATTTT. This sequence encodes CASSPTGTNQPQHF.

This clonotype has only a few counts. The chain combines TRBV6-2 or TRBV6-3 with TRBJ2-1, with 10 positions matching TRBD2. Germline V gene data show CDR1 as MNHEY and CDR2 as SVGEGT. Trimming removed 6 bases from V and 10 bases from J; junction bases left unmatched: 6. CDR3 length equals 13 residues. The CDR3 nucleotides are TGTGCCAGCAGCCCACTAGCGGGACAGGAGCAGTTCTTC. It translates to CASSPLAGQEQFF.

This chain connects TRBV20-1 to TRBJ1-1; no reliable D call. CDR3 length: 12 residues. The germline V and J ends were trimmed by 5 bases and 5 bases, with 12 bases remaining between them. Germline V CDR1 and CDR2: DFQATT, SNEGSKA (reference sequence). In DNA form, the CDR3 reads TGCAGTGCTCTGCCTGGGGTAACTGAAGCTTTCTTT. This encodes CSALPGVTEAFF.

The genes are TRBV5-1 and TRBJ1-6, with 11 bases lining up with TRBD1. The CDR3 is made up of 14 amino acids. J gave up 9 bases and V 3 bases, and 2 bases lay outside the gene matches. Germline CDR1 reads SGHRS; CDR2 reads YFSETQ. The CDR3, as DNA: TGCGCCAGCAGCTCGGACAGGGGGCCTTCACCCCTCCACTTT. The encoded protein is CASSSDRGPSPLHF.

The rearrangement uses TRBV29-1 and TRBJ2-3; 9 bases are a match to TRBD2. After removal of 0 bases from V and 2 bases from J, the junction contained 6 bases not matched to a gene. Germline V gene lookup returns CDR1 SQVTM and CDR2 ANQGSEA. The CDR3 sequence is 16 residues long. The DNA of the CDR3 is TGCAGCGTTGAAGACTCTAGCGGGGACCCCACAGATACGCAGTATTTT. Protein: CSVEDSSGDPTDTQYF.